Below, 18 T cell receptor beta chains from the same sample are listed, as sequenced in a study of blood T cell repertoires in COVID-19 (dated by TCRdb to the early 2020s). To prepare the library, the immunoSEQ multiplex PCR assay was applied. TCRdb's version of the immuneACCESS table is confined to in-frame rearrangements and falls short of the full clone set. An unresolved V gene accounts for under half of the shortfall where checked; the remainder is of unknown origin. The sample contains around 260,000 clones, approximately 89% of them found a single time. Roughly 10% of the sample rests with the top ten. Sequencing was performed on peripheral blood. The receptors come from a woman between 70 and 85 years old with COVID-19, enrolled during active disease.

The CDR3 coding sequence is TGCGCCAGCAGCCGGTCAGGGGCGGTAAATGAAAAACTGTTTTTT. Translating gives CASSRSGAVNEKLFF. This sequence joins TRBV4-3 and TRBJ1-4; D might be TRBD1 (6 bases). Trimming pared 4 bases from V and 5 bases from J, leaving 14 bases between. CDR1 LGHNA and CDR2 YSLEER come from the germline V gene. The CDR3 has 15 residues.

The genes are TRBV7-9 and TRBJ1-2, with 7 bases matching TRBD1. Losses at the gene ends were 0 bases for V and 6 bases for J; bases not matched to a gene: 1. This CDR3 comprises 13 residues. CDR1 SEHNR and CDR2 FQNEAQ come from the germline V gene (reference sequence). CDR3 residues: CASSLAGTDGYTF. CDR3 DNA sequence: TGTGCCAGCAGCTTAGCAGGGACAGATGGCTACACCTTC. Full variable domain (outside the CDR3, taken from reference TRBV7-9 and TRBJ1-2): DTGVSQNPRHKITKRGQNVTFRCDPISEHNRLYWYRQTLGQGPEFLTYFQNEAQLEKSRLLSDRFSAERPKGSFSTLEIQRTEQGDSAMYLCASSLAGTDGYTFGSGTRLTVV.

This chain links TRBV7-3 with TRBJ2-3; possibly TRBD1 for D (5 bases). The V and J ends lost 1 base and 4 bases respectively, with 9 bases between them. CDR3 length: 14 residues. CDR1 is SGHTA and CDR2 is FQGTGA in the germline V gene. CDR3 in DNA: TGTGCCAGCAGCTTAAGGGGCCGCTCAGATACGCAGTATTTT. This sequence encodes CASSLRGRSDTQYF.

The CDR3 DNA is TGTGCCAGCAGCGGTCGTATAACGGGAGATACGCAGTATTTT. Its translation is CASSGRITGDTQYF. The V and J genes are TRBV11-2 and TRBJ2-3; D uncertain. V was cut by 5 bases and J by 5 bases, with 14 bases left in between. This CDR3 is built from 14 residues. The germline V gene has CDR1 SGHAT and CDR2 FQNNGV.

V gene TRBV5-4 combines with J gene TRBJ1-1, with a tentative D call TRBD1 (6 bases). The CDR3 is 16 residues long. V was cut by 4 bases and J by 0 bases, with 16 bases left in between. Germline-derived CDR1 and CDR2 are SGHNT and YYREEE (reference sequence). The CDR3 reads CASSPRGGEMNTEAFF. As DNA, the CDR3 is TGTGCCAGCAGCCCCCGGGGGGGCGAAATGAACACTGAAGCTTTCTTT. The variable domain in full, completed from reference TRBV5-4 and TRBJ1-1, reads ETGVTQSPTHLIKTRGQQVTLRCSSQSGHNTVSWYQQALGQGPQFIFQYYREEENGRGNFPPRFSGLQFPNYSSELNVNALELDDSALYLCASSPRGGEMNTEAFFGQGTRLTVV.

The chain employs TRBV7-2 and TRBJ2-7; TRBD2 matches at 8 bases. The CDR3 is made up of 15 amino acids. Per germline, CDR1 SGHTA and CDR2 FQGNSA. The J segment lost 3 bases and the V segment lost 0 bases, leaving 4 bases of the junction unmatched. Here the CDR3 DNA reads TGTGCCAGCAGCTTAGCCTCCGGGACTAGCTACGAGCAGTACTTC. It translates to CASSLASGTSYEQYF. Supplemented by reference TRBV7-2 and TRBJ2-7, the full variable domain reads GAGVSQSPSNKVTEKGKDVELRCDPISGHTALYWYRQSLGQGLEFLIYFQGNSAPDKSGLPSDRFSAERTGGSVSTLTIQRTQQEDSAVYLCASSLASGTSYEQYFGPGTRLTVT.

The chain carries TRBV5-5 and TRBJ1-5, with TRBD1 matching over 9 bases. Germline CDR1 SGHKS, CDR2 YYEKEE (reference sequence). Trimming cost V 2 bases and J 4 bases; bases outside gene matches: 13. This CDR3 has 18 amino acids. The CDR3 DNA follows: TGTGCCAGCAGCTTCGGTTTGGGGACAGGGACAGTAAATCAGCCCCAGCATTTT. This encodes CASSFGLGTGTVNQPQHF.

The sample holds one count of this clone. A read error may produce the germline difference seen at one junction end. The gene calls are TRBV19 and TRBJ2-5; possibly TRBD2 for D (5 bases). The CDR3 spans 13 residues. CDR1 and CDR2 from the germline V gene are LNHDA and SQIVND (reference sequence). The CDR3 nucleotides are TGTGCAAGTAGTATTCCCGGAGGAGAGACCCAGTACTTC. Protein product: CASSIPGGETQYF.

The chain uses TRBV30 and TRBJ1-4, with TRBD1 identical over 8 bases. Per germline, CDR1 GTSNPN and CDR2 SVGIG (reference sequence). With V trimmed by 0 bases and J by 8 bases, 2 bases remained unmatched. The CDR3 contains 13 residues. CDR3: CAWSVQGGEKLFF. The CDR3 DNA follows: TGTGCCTGGAGTGTACAGGGGGGGGAAAAACTGTTTTTT.

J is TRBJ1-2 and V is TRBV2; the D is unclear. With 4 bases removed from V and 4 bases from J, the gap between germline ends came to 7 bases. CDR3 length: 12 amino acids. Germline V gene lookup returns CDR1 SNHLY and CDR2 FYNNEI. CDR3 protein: CASSANGYGYTF. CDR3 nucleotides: TGTGCCAGCAGTGCAAACGGCTATGGCTACACCTTC.

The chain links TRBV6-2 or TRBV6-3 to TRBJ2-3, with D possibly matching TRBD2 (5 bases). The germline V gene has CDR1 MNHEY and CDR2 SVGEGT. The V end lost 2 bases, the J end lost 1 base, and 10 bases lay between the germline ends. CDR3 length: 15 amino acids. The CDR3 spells CASSYDYQRTDTQYF. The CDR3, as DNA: TGTGCCAGCAGTTACGACTATCAACGCACAGATACGCAGTATTTT.

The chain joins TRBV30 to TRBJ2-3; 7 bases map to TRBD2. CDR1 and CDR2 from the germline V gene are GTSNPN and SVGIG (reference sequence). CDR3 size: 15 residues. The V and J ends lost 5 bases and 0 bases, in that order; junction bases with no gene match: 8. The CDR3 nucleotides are TGTGCCTGGGGGGCTGGGGGGGGAAGCACAGATACGCAGTATTTT. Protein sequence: CAWGAGGGSTDTQYF.

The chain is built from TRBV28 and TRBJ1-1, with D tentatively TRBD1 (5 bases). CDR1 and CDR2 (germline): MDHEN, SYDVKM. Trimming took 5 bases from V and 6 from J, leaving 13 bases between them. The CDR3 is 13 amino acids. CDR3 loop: CASSTPAGPEAFF. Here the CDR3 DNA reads TGTGCCAGCAGTACCCCCGCAGGGCCTGAAGCTTTCTTT.

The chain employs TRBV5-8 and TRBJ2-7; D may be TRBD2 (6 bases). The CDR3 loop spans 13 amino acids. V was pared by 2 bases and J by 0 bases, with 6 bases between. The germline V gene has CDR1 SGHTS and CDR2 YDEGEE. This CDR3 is CASSFGSSYEQYF. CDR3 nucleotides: TGTGCCAGCAGCTTCGGGAGCTCCTACGAGCAGTACTTC.

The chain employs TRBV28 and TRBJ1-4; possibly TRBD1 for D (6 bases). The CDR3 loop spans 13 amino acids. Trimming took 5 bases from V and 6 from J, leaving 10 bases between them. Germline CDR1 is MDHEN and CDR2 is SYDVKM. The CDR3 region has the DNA TGTGCCAGCAGTACCCAGGGGTATGAAAAACTGTTTTTT. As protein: CASSTQGYEKLFF.

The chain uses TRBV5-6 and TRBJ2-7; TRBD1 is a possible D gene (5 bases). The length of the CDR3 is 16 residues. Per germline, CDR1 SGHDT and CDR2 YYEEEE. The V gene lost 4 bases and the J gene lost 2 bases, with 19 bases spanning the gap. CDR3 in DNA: TGTGCCAGCAGCCGGAAGGGGTCTGCAGCGACCTACGAGCAGTACTTC. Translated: CASSRKGSAATYEQYF.

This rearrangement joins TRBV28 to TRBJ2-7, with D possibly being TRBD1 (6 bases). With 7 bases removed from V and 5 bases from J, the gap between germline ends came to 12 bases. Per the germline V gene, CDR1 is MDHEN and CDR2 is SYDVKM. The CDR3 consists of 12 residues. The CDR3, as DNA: TGTGCCAGCACTCCTCAGGGGAACGAGCAGTACTTC. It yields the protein CASTPQGNEQYF.

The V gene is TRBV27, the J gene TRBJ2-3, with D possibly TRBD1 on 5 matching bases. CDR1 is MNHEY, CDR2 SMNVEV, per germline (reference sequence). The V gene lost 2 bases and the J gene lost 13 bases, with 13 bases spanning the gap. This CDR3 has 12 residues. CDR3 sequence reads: CASSLIWGREYF. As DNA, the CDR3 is TGTGCCAGCAGTTTAATCTGGGGCCGCGAGTATTTT.